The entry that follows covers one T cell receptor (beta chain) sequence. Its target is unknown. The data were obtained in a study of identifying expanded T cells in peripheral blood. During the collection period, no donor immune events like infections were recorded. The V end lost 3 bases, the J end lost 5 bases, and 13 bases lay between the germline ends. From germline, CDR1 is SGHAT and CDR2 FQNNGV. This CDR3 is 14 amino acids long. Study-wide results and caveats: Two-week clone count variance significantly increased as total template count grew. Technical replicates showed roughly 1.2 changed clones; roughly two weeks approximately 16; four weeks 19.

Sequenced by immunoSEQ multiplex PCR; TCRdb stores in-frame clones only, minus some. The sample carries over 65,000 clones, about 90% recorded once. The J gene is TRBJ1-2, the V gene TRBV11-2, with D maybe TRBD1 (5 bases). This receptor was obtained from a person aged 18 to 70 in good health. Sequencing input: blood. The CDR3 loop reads CASSLGRSRYGYTF. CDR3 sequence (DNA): TGTGCCAGCAGCTTGGGGCGGTCTCGTTATGGCTACACCTTC.